The next 14 T cell receptor beta chains were all read from a single sample in a study of lymphopenia after photon versus proton radiotherapy. TCRdb keeps only in-frame clones here, not all; method: immunoSEQ multiplex PCR. The sample lists some 76,000 clones; 92% were seen once. Sequences were derived from peripheral blood, sampled from a patient treated with photon-based radiotherapy. The receptors originated from a woman aged 40 to 50 with cholangiocarcinoma.

For the CDR3, the DNA is TGTGCCAGCAGCCGGGACAGGATTGCCTACGAGCAGTACTTC. Encoded protein: CASSRDRIAYEQYF. V gene TRBV11-2 combines with J gene TRBJ2-5; 8 nucleotides align to TRBD1. The DNA end lines up better with TRBJ2-7; the J call may be wrong. Germline CDR1 SGHAT, CDR2 FQNNGV. The CDR3 length is 14 residues.

V gene TRBV18 combines with J gene TRBJ1-4; TRBD1 might be the D (5 bases). The CDR3 consists of 13 residues. CDR1 is KGHSH, CDR2 LQKENI, per germline. Trimming took off 6 bases at V and 6 bases at J, with 11 bases between the two ends. CDR3 protein: CASSGGIDEKLFF. CDR3 coding DNA: TGTGCCAGCTCGGGGGGAATCGATGAAAAACTGTTTTTT.

The V and J genes are TRBV2 and TRBJ1-5; no definite D call. CDR3 length: 13 residues. Germline assignment: CDR1 SNHLY and CDR2 FYNNEI. V shed 8 bases and J shed 0 bases, with 8 bases lying between them. Written as DNA, the CDR3 is TGTGCCAGCGGGCGCGATAGCAATCAGCCCCAGCATTTT. This encodes CASGRDSNQPQHF. The full variable domain, rest sourced from reference TRBV2 and TRBJ1-5, is EPEVTQTPSHQVTQMGQEVILRCVPISNHLYFYWYRQILGQKVEFLVSFYNNEISEKSEIFDDQFSVERPDGSNFTLKIRSTKLEDSAMYFCASGRDSNQPQHFGDGTRLSIL.

Written as DNA, the CDR3 is TGTGCCAGCAGCTCCGGGGGAGAGACCCAGTACTTC. Translated: CASSSGGETQYF. V gene TRBV7-8 combines with J gene TRBJ2-5; D may be TRBD2 (6 bases). This CDR3 has 12 amino acids. Looked up from germline, CDR1 is SGHVS and CDR2 is FQNEAQ. V was trimmed by 4 bases and J by 4 bases, leaving 7 bases between them.

The rearrangement links TRBV5-5 to TRBJ2-7, with D unclear. Per the germline V gene, CDR1 is SGHKS and CDR2 is YYEKEE (reference sequence). The length of the CDR3 is 15 residues. The V end was cut by 0 bases, the J end by 0 bases, with 10 bases between. CDR3 sequence (DNA): TGTGCCAGCAGCTTGGCGGGCAGTTTCTCCTACGAGCAGTACTTC. As protein: CASSLAGSFSYEQYF.

The rearrangement joins TRBV18 to TRBJ1-1, with D maybe TRBD1 (5 bases). V lost 3 bases and J lost 2, with 13 bases in between. Germline V lookup: CDR1 KGHSH, CDR2 LQKENI. This CDR3 is 15 amino acids long. The CDR3 here is CASSPGSGSNTEAFF. The CDR3 DNA reads as TGTGCCAGCTCACCCGGATCAGGGTCCAACACTGAAGCTTTCTTT.

This sequence joins TRBV13 and TRBJ1-2, with 8 bases aligning to TRBD1. From germline, CDR1 is PRHDT and CDR2 FYEKMQ (reference sequence). Germline trimming cut 2 bases from V and 5 bases from J; bases unmatched to any gene: 7. This CDR3 is built from 15 residues. Here the CDR3 reads CASSLLAGGRYGYTF. In DNA, the CDR3 is TGTGCCAGCAGCTTATTGGCAGGGGGCAGGTATGGCTACACCTTC.

This rearrangement joins TRBV6-1 to TRBJ2-2, with 12 nucleotides matching TRBD2. CDR1 is MNHNS, CDR2 SASEGT, per germline. With V trimmed by 4 bases and J by 6 bases, 6 bases remained unmatched. There are 16 residues in the CDR3. The CDR3 region is CASSGLAGVRAGELFF. The DNA for the CDR3 is TGTGCCAGCAGTGGACTAGCGGGAGTTCGGGCCGGGGAGCTGTTTTTT.

This clone was seen once. The chain joins TRBV2 to TRBJ1-1, with D perhaps TRBD1 (5 bases). Germline CDR1 SNHLY, CDR2 FYNNEI. The CDR3 covers 14 residues. V was pared by 3 bases and J by 11 bases, with 19 bases between. The CDR3 loop is CASSEFSRAREAFF. The CDR3 nucleotides read TGTGCCAGCAGTGAGTTCTCCAGGGCCCGGGAGGCTTTCTTT.

Here the CDR3 DNA reads TGTGCCAGCAGCTTAGCCGGGACTAGCAACAATGAGCAGTTCTTC. Translating gives CASSLAGTSNNEQFF. The chain combines TRBV11-3 with TRBJ2-1; 9 bases fit TRBD2. This CDR3 comprises 15 residues. Germline V gene data show CDR1 as SGHNT and CDR2 as YENEEA. V lost 1 base, J lost 5 bases, and 3 bases stayed unmatched.

V gene TRBV9 combines with J gene TRBJ1-1; D is ambiguous. This CDR3 has 13 residues. Trimming removed 0 bases from V and 1 base from J, with 4 bases in between. CDR1 is SGDLS, CDR2 YYNGEE, per germline. The CDR3 protein is CASSVEPNTEAFF. CDR3 nucleotides: TGTGCCAGCAGCGTAGAACCGAACACTGAAGCTTTCTTT.

V usage is TRBV28 and J usage is TRBJ1-2; TRBD1 is a possible D gene (5 bases). The CDR3 is 14 amino acids. V lost 4 bases, J lost 4 bases, and 13 bases lay in between. Germline CDR1 reads MDHEN; CDR2 reads SYDVKM. CDR3 DNA sequence: TGTGCCAGCAGTTCCGGGGGGGAGCTCTATGGCTACACCTTC. As protein: CASSSGGELYGYTF.

V gene TRBV6-1 combines with J gene TRBJ1-1; D perhaps matches TRBD1 (5 bases). Germline V gene data show CDR1 as MNHNS and CDR2 as SASEGT. Trimming took 5 bases from V and 6 from J, leaving 13 bases between them. This CDR3 is 13 amino acids long. The CDR3 loop is CASSHLTASEAFF. The CDR3 DNA is TGTGCCAGCAGTCACCTGACAGCTTCTGAAGCTTTCTTT.

J is TRBJ2-7 and V is TRBV6-1, with D maybe TRBD2 (6 bases). V dropped 4 bases and J dropped 3 bases, with 10 bases sitting between them. The CDR3 is 13 amino acids. Germline CDR1 is MNHNS and CDR2 is SASEGT. The CDR3 nucleotides read TGTGCCAGCAGTGGGTCCGGGGGCTACGAGCAGTACTTC. It encodes CASSGSGGYEQYF.